These T cell receptor beta chains were read from a single sample in a study of T cells after yellow fever vaccination. One entry per CDR3 protein, called by TCRdb with MiXCR from the 5' RACE reads. The sample shows about 330,000 distinct CDR3 sequences, 7% to 10% of them seen only once. The sample here was PBMCs, taken around 45 days after the first yellow fever vaccination. The source is a man aged 18 to 30 who received the YFV17D yellow fever vaccine. Both conserved end residues are part of each CDR3. The order of the fields is V gene, J gene, D gene, clone size, CDR3 protein, CDR3 DNA. D genes are given only for firm matches. Rows give clone size only sometimes, using once, few, many, or a class for an expanded clone.

v_call: TRBV15; j_call: TRBJ2-2; d_call: TRBD2; clone_size: -; cdr3_aa: CATSRDPPRRGVTGELFF; cdr3_nt: TGTGCCACCAGCAGAGATCCCCCGCGGCGGGGGGTCACCGGGGAGCTGTTTTTT
v_call: TRBV19; j_call: TRBJ2-1; d_call: -; clone_size: -; cdr3_aa: CASSRRGDGYNEQFF; cdr3_nt: TGTGCCAGTAGTAGGAGGGGGGATGGCTACAATGAGCAGTTCTTC
v_call: TRBV20-1; j_call: TRBJ1-4; d_call: -; clone_size: -; cdr3_aa: CSARNGLNEKLFF; cdr3_nt: TGCAGTGCTAGGAACGGACTTAATGAAAAACTGTTTTTT
v_call: TRBV7-2; j_call: TRBJ1-2; d_call: -; clone_size: -; cdr3_aa: CASSSPMERYGYTF; cdr3_nt: TGTGCCAGCAGCTCGCCCATGGAGCGCTATGGCTACACCTTC
v_call: TRBV18; j_call: TRBJ2-7; d_call: -; clone_size: few; cdr3_aa: CASSRATTLYEQYF; cdr3_nt: TGTGCCAGCTCACGGGCTACAACCCTCTACGAGCAGTACTTC
v_call: TRBV12-3/TRBV12-4; j_call: TRBJ1-5; d_call: -; clone_size: -; cdr3_aa: CASSLGVRQPQHF; cdr3_nt: TGTGCCAGCAGCTTGGGGGTCCGGCAGCCCCAGCATTTT
v_call: TRBV3-1; j_call: TRBJ2-3; d_call: TRBD2; clone_size: -; cdr3_aa: CARCRDWASGGATDTQYF; cdr3_nt: TGTGCCCGCTGTCGCGACTGGGCTAGCGGGGGGGCTACAGATACGCAGTATTTT
v_call: TRBV5-1; j_call: TRBJ2-3; d_call: -; clone_size: few; cdr3_aa: CASLPLGGRGDTQYF; cdr3_nt: TGCGCCAGCCTCCCCCTCGGGGGGCGCGGAGATACGCAGTATTTT
v_call: TRBV25-1; j_call: TRBJ2-2; d_call: -; clone_size: -; cdr3_aa: CASSELLTETGELFF; cdr3_nt: TGTGCCAGCAGTGAACTCTTAACAGAGACCGGGGAGCTGTTTTTT
v_call: TRBV5-1; j_call: TRBJ2-3; d_call: TRBD2; clone_size: -; cdr3_aa: CASSPDSGGATDTQYF; cdr3_nt: TGCGCCAGCAGCCCCGACTCGGGGGGTGCCACAGATACGCAGTATTTT